This T cell receptor (beta chain) is from a study of control samples from healthy donors and cancer patients. Assay used: immunoSEQ multiplex PCR; TCRdb lists only in-frame clones, some missing. This sample has around 33,000 clones, with about 85% found just once. The ends lost 5 bases at V and 0 bases at J; junction bases unmatched: 5. CDR1 and CDR2 (germline): SGHTA, FQGTGA. This CDR3 is built from 15 residues. The TCR originated in a middle-aged woman with lung cancer. The J gene is TRBJ1-1, the V gene TRBV7-3; TRBD1 agrees at 8 bases. Sequenced: PBMCs. The CDR3 coding sequence is TGTGCCAGCAGCCCCCGGACAGGGATGAACACTGAAGCTTTCTTT. Amino acid sequence: CASSPRTGMNTEAFF.